Listed below are T cell receptor beta chains from one sample, sequenced in a study of identical twins. MiXCR, run by TCRdb on the 5' RACE reads, gives a single entry per CDR3 protein. The sample carries approximately 410,000 distinct CDR3 sequences, about 18% recorded once. The source material was naive T cells sorted from blood. The receptor set was obtained from a man aged 45 to 65 in good health. The CDR3 runs from the conserved cysteine through the conserved F or W. The D gene is left open where the match is weak. Rows give clone size only sometimes, using once, few, many, or a class for an expanded clone.

d_call	clone_size	v_call	j_call	cdr3_aa	cdr3_nt
.	many	TRBV20-1	TRBJ1-4	CSATNEKLFF	TGCAGTGCGACCAATGAAAAACTGTTTTTT
.	few	TRBV6-1	TRBJ2-1	CASSISREWGSYNEQFF	TGTGCCAGCAGTATCAGTCGGGAGTGGGGCTCCTACAATGAGCAGTTCTTC
TRBD1	.	TRBV20-1	TRBJ2-7	CSASRTGPYEQYF	TGCAGTGCTAGCCGGACAGGCCCCTACGAGCAGTACTTC
TRBD1	few	TRBV20-1	TRBJ2-7	CSAGTGGSKVGEQYF	TGCAGTGCTGGGACAGGGGGCTCAAAGGTTGGCGAGCAGTACTTC
.	.	TRBV20-1	TRBJ2-2	CSAETGVNTGELFF	TGCAGTGCCGAAACGGGGGTTAACACCGGGGAGCTGTTTTTT
TRBD2	few	TRBV5-1	TRBJ2-1	CASRQSGGHWNEQFF	TGCGCCAGCAGGCAGAGCGGGGGGCACTGGAATGAGCAGTTCTTC
TRBD2	many	TRBV5-1	TRBJ2-7	CASNPGGVGEQYF	TGCGCCAGCAACCCCGGGGGGGTTGGCGAGCAGTACTTC
.	few	TRBV9	TRBJ2-1	CASSVGLQGGAFF	TGTGCCAGCAGCGTAGGACTCCAAGGTGGGGCGTTCTTC
.	.	TRBV7-9	TRBJ1-1	CASSLVDSSTEAFF	TGTGCCAGCAGCTTGGTTGACTCAAGCACTGAAGCTTTCTTT
.	few	TRBV12-3/TRBV12-4	TRBJ2-7	CASSSRVTYEQYF	TGTGCCAGCAGTTCACGGGTCACCTACGAGCAGTACTTC
.	.	TRBV20-1	TRBJ1-5	CSARVGGGLNQPQHF	TGCAGTGCTAGAGTTGGAGGGGGGTTAAATCAGCCCCAGCATTTT
.	.	TRBV18	TRBJ2-5	CASSPGQFVRETQYF	TGTGCCAGCTCACCCGGACAGTTTGTGAGGGAGACCCAGTACTTC
TRBD1	.	TRBV20-1	TRBJ2-1	CSARTGVHNEQFF	TGCAGTGCTAGGACAGGGGTACACAATGAGCAGTTCTTC
.	.	TRBV5-1	TRBJ1-2	CASSLVLDSYGYTF	TGCGCCAGCAGCTTGGTTCTTGACAGCTATGGCTACACCTTC
.	.	TRBV3-1	TRBJ1-6	CASSDRAVYNSPLHF	TGTGCCAGCAGCGACAGAGCGGTCTATAATTCACCCCTCCACTTT
.	many	TRBV9	TRBJ2-5	CASSGQETQYF	TGTGCCAGCAGCGGTCAAGAGACCCAGTACTTC
.	.	TRBV6-5	TRBJ2-1	CASTNDNEQFF	TGTGCCAGCACAAATGACAATGAGCAGTTCTTC
TRBD1	few	TRBV7-3	TRBJ2-2	CASSLGTGGPGELFF	TGTGCCAGCAGCTTAGGGACAGGGGGCCCCGGGGAGCTGTTTTTT
TRBD1	many	TRBV6-6	TRBJ1-1	CASSYPGTEIQAFF	TGTGCCAGCAGTTACCCCGGGACAGAAATACAAGCTTTCTTT
.	few	TRBV6-1	TRBJ2-7	CASSGSFGYEQYF	TGTGCCAGCAGTGGGAGTTTCGGCTACGAGCAGTACTTC
TRBD1	many	TRBV6-2/TRBV6-3	TRBJ2-1	CASSGGDSSYNEQFF	TGTGCCAGCAGTGGTGGGGACAGCTCCTACAATGAGCAGTTCTTC
.	few	TRBV27	TRBJ2-7	CASSRPGPYSYEQYF	TGTGCCAGCAGCCGGCCAGGGCCCTACAGCTACGAGCAGTACTTC
.	many	TRBV5-1	TRBJ2-2	CASSLEVFSNTGELFF	TGCGCCAGCAGTTTGGAGGTATTTTCGAACACCGGGGAGCTGTTTTTT
.	.	TRBV24-1	TRBJ2-1	CATSDLDRYNEQFF	TGTGCCACCAGTGACCTAGACAGGTACAATGAGCAGTTCTTC
TRBD1	.	TRBV28	TRBJ2-1	CVTGGNEQFF	TGCGTGACAGGGGGAAATGAGCAGTTCTTC
TRBD1	few	TRBV6-5	TRBJ1-2	CASSYLDRGEGYTF	TGTGCCAGCAGTTACCTGGACAGGGGGGAAGGCTACACCTTC
.	.	TRBV12-3/TRBV12-4	TRBJ2-2	CASSSPRGGSSGELFF	TGTGCCAGCAGTTCACCTCGAGGGGGTTCGAGCGGGGAGCTGTTTTTT
TRBD1	few	TRBV3-1	TRBJ2-3	CASSQVGHRGTDTQYF	TGTGCCAGCAGCCAAGTAGGGCACAGGGGGACAGATACGCAGTATTTT
.	many	TRBV15	TRBJ1-2	CATSRGDENGYTF	TGTGCCACCAGCAGAGGGGACGAAAATGGCTACACCTTC
.	few	TRBV28	TRBJ1-4	CASSSNQGGGEKLFF	TGTGCCAGCAGTTCTAATCAGGGTGGTGGTGAAAAACTGTTTTTT
TRBD2	.	TRBV20-1	TRBJ2-7	CSASSGGSYEQYF	TGCAGTGCCTCTAGCGGGGGCTCCTACGAGCAGTACTTC
TRBD1	many	TRBV20-1	TRBJ2-7	CSARPLTGSIYEQYF	TGCAGTGCTAGACCCCTGACAGGGTCCATCTACGAGCAGTACTTC
TRBD1	.	TRBV7-2	TRBJ1-4	CASSLGGGVGEKLFF	TGTGCCAGCAGCTTAGGAGGGGGCGTAGGGGAAAAACTGTTTTTT